One sample yielded the 28 T cell receptor beta chains listed below, sequenced in a study of T cell responses to AZD1222 COVID-19 vaccine. This table comes from immunoSEQ multiplex PCR, and its TCRdb copy is limited to in-frame clones, with some not included. The repertoire holds around 110,000 clones, with about 85% as singletons. The sequenced sample was peripheral blood, obtained 28 days after the second AZD1222 dose. The source is an adult who received the AZD1222 COVID-19 vaccine.

The chain joins TRBV10-3 to TRBJ2-7, with D uncertain. The CDR3 runs to 13 residues. Germline CDR1 ENHRY, CDR2 SYGVKD. Between the trimmed V and J ends, which lost 4 bases and 1 base, there was a span of 8 bases. CDR3 nucleotide sequence: TGTGCCATCAGTGGGGGTTCTTCCTACGAGCAGTACTTC. Its translation: CAISGGSSYEQYF.

The J gene is TRBJ2-3, the V gene TRBV5-1; 11 bases match TRBD2. The ends lost 3 bases at V and 0 bases at J; junction bases unmatched: 9. This CDR3 spans 18 amino acids. Germline values: CDR1 SGHRS, CDR2 YFSETQ. The CDR3 is CASSSAGTSGASTDTQYF. DNA for the CDR3: TGCGCCAGCAGCTCAGCCGGGACTAGCGGCGCTAGCACAGATACGCAGTATTTT.

This clone was seen just once. This chain connects TRBV18 to TRBJ1-5, with D possibly matching TRBD1 (5 bases). CDR1 KGHSH and CDR2 LQKENI come from the germline V gene. CDR3 length: 13 residues. Trimming cost V 3 bases and J 9 bases, with 12 bases left between them. The CDR3: CASSPRGEGPQHF. The CDR3 DNA is TGTGCCAGCTCACCCCGGGGCGAGGGGCCCCAGCATTTT.

The chain uses TRBV5-4 and TRBJ1-2, with a tentative D call TRBD1 (5 bases). Trimming cost V 4 bases and J 4 bases, with 14 bases left between them. The CDR3 contains 14 residues. Germline loops: CDR1 SGHNT, CDR2 YYREEE (reference sequence). CDR3 in DNA: TGTGCCAGCAGCGCGGCCCTGACAGCCTATGGCTACACCTTC. Amino acid sequence: CASSAALTAYGYTF.

This clone was seen only a few times. V gene TRBV7-2 combines with J gene TRBJ2-7; D ambiguous. The length of the CDR3 is 17 residues. Trimming took 2 bases from V and 4 from J, leaving 21 bases between them. Germline CDR1 SGHTA, CDR2 FQGNSA. The CDR3 protein is CASSLKVPVLLAYEQYF. The CDR3 region has the DNA TGTGCCAGCAGCTTAAAGGTCCCGGTTCTATTAGCTTACGAGCAGTACTTC.

This sequence joins TRBV27 and TRBJ2-7; D tentatively fits TRBD1 or TRBD2 (5 bases each). V lost 6 bases, J lost 5 bases, and 17 bases lay in between. The CDR3 is 14 residues long. The V gene's germline CDR1 is MNHEY and CDR2 SMNVEV (reference sequence). For the CDR3, the DNA is TGTGCCAGCAGCTCCCCGCCCAGGGAGCACGAGCAGTACTTC. Translated, it gives CASSSPPREHEQYF.

V is TRBV7-6 and J is TRBJ2-7; maybe TRBD1 (6 bases). Germline loops: CDR1 SGHVS, CDR2 FNYEAQ. V was cut by 8 bases and J by 2 bases, with 13 bases left in between. This CDR3 region has 13 residues. The CDR3 coding sequence is TGTGCCAGCCAGGACAGCCTACCCTACGAGCAGTACTTC. Protein sequence: CASQDSLPYEQYF.

As to this clone: Other DNA sequences in this sample translate to the same CDR3. V usage is TRBV5-1 and J usage is TRBJ2-2; D gene unclear. Between the trimmed V and J ends, which lost 0 bases and 1 base, there was a span of 4 bases. Germline V gene sequence: CDR1 SGHRS, CDR2 YFSETQ. CDR3 length equals 14 residues. CDR3 loop: CASSLGQNTGELFF. In DNA form, the CDR3 reads TGCGCCAGCAGCTTGGGACAGAACACCGGGGAGCTGTTTTTT.

V is TRBV4-2 and J is TRBJ2-6; TRBD1 is a possible D gene (6 bases). The CDR3 contains 15 residues. In germline, CDR1 is LGHNA, CDR2 YNFKEQ. Trimming stripped 2 bases from V and 4 bases from J, with 9 bases between. CDR3 DNA: TGTGCCAGCAGCCAAAGGACAGCAGGGGCCAACGTCCTGACTTTC. This encodes CASSQRTAGANVLTF.

The V call is TRBV28, the J call TRBJ2-5, with D perhaps TRBD1 or TRBD2 (5 bases each). Trimming pared 6 bases from V and 4 bases from J, leaving 15 bases between. Germline V gene data show CDR1 as MDHEN and CDR2 as SYDVKM. CDR3 size: 14 residues. In DNA, the CDR3 is TGTGCCAGCAGCGGGACGGGAATCCCAGAGACCCAGTACTTC. This codes for CASSGTGIPETQYF.

The CDR3 nucleotides are TGTGCCAGCAGGAGGGCGGGGGAGACCCAGTACTTC. Translation gives CASRRAGETQYF. This chain joins TRBV6-6 and TRBJ2-5; TRBD2 might be the D (6 bases). The CDR3 covers 12 residues. Between the trimmed V and J ends, which lost 6 bases and 5 bases, there was a span of 10 bases. Germline V CDR1 and CDR2: MNHNY, SVGAGI (reference sequence).

This clone was recorded only once. The chain joins TRBV7-9 to TRBJ2-2; TRBD2 might be the D (5 bases). Germline V gives CDR1 SEHNR, CDR2 FQNEAQ (reference sequence). With 4 bases removed from V and 6 bases from J, the gap between germline ends came to 15 bases. The CDR3 is made up of 15 amino acids. Here the CDR3 reads CASSSKLRVPGELFF. The CDR3 DNA reads TGTGCCAGCAGCTCCAAGCTGCGGGTTCCCGGGGAGCTGTTTTTT. Complete variable domain (other parts from reference TRBV7-9 and TRBJ2-2): DTGVSQNPRHKITKRGQNVTFRCDPISEHNRLYWYRQTLGQGPEFLTYFQNEAQLEKSRLLSDRFSAERPKGSFSTLEIQRTEQGDSAMYLCASSSKLRVPGELFFGEGSRLTVL.

The chain uses TRBV7-9 and TRBJ1-1; 11 bases match TRBD1. The CDR3 is 16 residues long. Trimming at V came to 1 base and at J to 4 bases, leaving 5 bases not matched to a gene. Germline CDR1 and CDR2: SEHNR and FQNEAQ (reference sequence). The CDR3 bases are TGTGCCAGCAGCTTAGAACCGGGACAGGGGGGCACTGAAGCTTTCTTT. Protein: CASSLEPGQGGTEAFF.

This clone was counted a single time. The chain joins TRBV6-2 or TRBV6-3 to TRBJ1-1; 11 bases agree with TRBD1. Germline V gene sequence: CDR1 MNHEY, CDR2 SVGEGT. The junction had 5 bases not matched to a gene; V was cut back by 4 bases and J by 1 base. This CDR3 is 16 amino acids long. CDR3 amino acids: CASSSRGTGGNTEAFF. In DNA form, the CDR3 reads TGTGCCAGCAGTTCCCGAGGGACAGGGGGGAACACTGAAGCTTTCTTT.

This clone was seen only a few times. This chain uses TRBV29-1 with TRBJ2-7, with D perhaps being TRBD1 or TRBD2 (5 bases each). Germline CDR1 reads SQVTM; CDR2 reads ANQGSEA. Trimming shortened V by 1 base and J by 1 base, and 14 bases separated the two germline ends. This CDR3 region has 15 residues. Written as DNA, the CDR3 is TGCAGCGTTGAAGGGGACGAACAGAGTTCCTACGAGCAGTACTTC. Protein product: CSVEGDEQSSYEQYF.

The J gene is TRBJ1-3, the V gene TRBV19, with D possibly being TRBD1 (5 bases). The CDR3 totals 13 residues. Germline V lookup: CDR1 LNHDA, CDR2 SQIVND (reference sequence). Trimming cost V 8 bases and J 4 bases, with 12 bases left between them. The CDR3 sequence is CASGRGSGNTIYF. CDR3 nucleotide sequence: TGTGCCAGTGGGCGGGGGTCCGGAAACACCATATATTTT.

This clone was picked up a small number of times. The chain carries TRBV27 and TRBJ1-1; tentatively, D is TRBD1 (5 bases). Germline values: CDR1 MNHEY, CDR2 SMNVEV (reference sequence). Trimming shortened V by 6 bases and J by 5 bases, and 16 bases separated the two germline ends. The CDR3 contains 14 residues. CDR3 sequence reads: CASSVKSGQTEAFF. CDR3 nucleotides: TGTGCCAGCAGCGTCAAGTCAGGGCAAACTGAAGCTTTCTTT.

This chain connects TRBV5-1 to TRBJ1-5, with a possible D match to TRBD1 (6 bases). Germline assignment: CDR1 SGHRS and CDR2 YFSETQ. This CDR3 contains 14 residues. The germline V and J ends were trimmed by 1 base and 2 bases, with 7 bases remaining between them. The CDR3 nucleotides read TGCGCCAGCAGCTTGTCAGGGGGCAATCAGCCCCAGCATTTT. It yields the protein CASSLSGGNQPQHF.

The rearrangement uses TRBV6-1 and TRBJ2-7; 9 bases are a match to TRBD2. Germline CDR1 is MNHNS and CDR2 is SASEGT. This CDR3 is 15 amino acids long. Trimming took 3 bases from V and 2 from J; bases not matched to a gene: 5. CDR3 in DNA: TGTGCCAGCAGTGATGAAGCGGGGGGTCCCTACGAGCAGTACTTC. Its protein product is CASSDEAGGPYEQYF.

The chain joins TRBV3-1 (or the pseudogene TRBV3-2) to TRBJ1-2, with TRBD1 identical over 7 bases. V lost 0 bases, J lost 4 bases, and 5 bases stayed unmatched. The germline CDR1 and CDR2 sequences are LGHDT and YNNKEL (reference sequence). CDR3 length: 15 amino acids. The CDR3 nucleotides read TGTGCCAGCAGCCAAGATCAGGGGGTCTTCTATGGCTACACCTTC. This gives the protein CASSQDQGVFYGYTF.

The chain combines TRBV18 with TRBJ2-7; D may be TRBD2 (7 bases). CDR1 is KGHSH and CDR2 is LQKENI in the germline V gene. V gave up 4 bases and J gave up 6 bases, with 16 bases separating them. This CDR3 comprises 14 residues. CDR3 residues: CASSQTTGGSEQYF. The CDR3 DNA reads as TGTGCCAGCTCACAGACAACGGGGGGCTCCGAGCAGTACTTC. Filled out from reference TRBV18 and TRBJ2-7, the complete variable domain reads NAGVMQNPRHLVRRRGQEARLRCSPMKGHSHVYWYRQLPEEGLKFMVYLQKENIIDESGMPKERFSAEFPKEGPSILRIQQVVRGDSAAYFCASSQTTGGSEQYFGPGTRLTVT.

The chain links TRBV5-1 to TRBJ1-1, with a possible D match to TRBD1 (5 bases). The CDR3 runs to 13 residues. Trimming cost V 5 bases and J 1 base, with 9 bases left between them. Germline CDR1 and CDR2: SGHRS and YFSETQ. The CDR3: CASSLTGNTEAFF. The CDR3, as DNA: TGCGCCAGCAGTTTAACAGGGAACACTGAAGCTTTCTTT. Drawing the rest from reference TRBV5-1 and TRBJ1-1, the complete variable domain is KAGVTQTPRYLIKTRGQQVTLSCSPISGHRSVSWYQQTPGQGLQFLFEYFSETQRNKGNFPGRFSGRQFSNSRSEMNVSTLELGDSALYLCASSLTGNTEAFFGQGTRLTVV.

This chain joins TRBV6-1 and TRBJ1-1; 8 positions agree with TRBD1. V lost 1 base, J lost 12 bases, and 13 bases stayed unmatched. Germline values: CDR1 MNHNS, CDR2 SASEGT. The CDR3 extends over 15 amino acids. CDR3 region: CASSEEGQGARQPFF. The CDR3 DNA follows: TGTGCCAGCAGTGAAGAAGGTCAGGGGGCGCGTCAACCTTTCTTT.

The chain joins TRBV11-2 to TRBJ2-7; D is unresolved. Germline V CDR1 and CDR2: SGHAT, FQNNGV. The CDR3 loop spans 13 amino acids. V lost 2 bases and J lost 3, with 8 bases in between. The CDR3 sequence is CASSLRVIYEQYF. CDR3 coding DNA: TGTGCCAGCAGCTTAAGGGTTATCTACGAGCAGTACTTC.

CDR3 sequence: CASTWTGAGGSNQPQHF. For the CDR3, the DNA is TGTGCCAGTACCTGGACAGGGGCGGGAGGTAGCAATCAGCCCCAGCATTTT. The V call is TRBV19, the J call TRBJ1-5; 9 bases fit TRBD1. The germline gives CDR1 LNHDA, CDR2 SQIVND (reference sequence). V shed 7 bases, J shed 0 bases, and the junction held 10 bases outside the gene matches. This CDR3 spans 17 amino acids.

This chain joins TRBV19 and TRBJ1-1, with unresolved D. The CDR3 covers 11 residues. Trimming took off 6 bases at V and 7 bases at J, with 9 bases between the two ends. Looked up from germline, CDR1 is LNHDA and CDR2 is SQIVND (reference sequence). The CDR3 DNA reads TGTGCCAGTAGCGAATCGGTTGAAGCTTTCTTT. Protein sequence: CASSESVEAFF.

This chain joins TRBV27 and TRBJ1-1; D is uncertain. Germline V gene sequence: CDR1 MNHEY, CDR2 SMNVEV (reference sequence). This CDR3 has 14 residues. Trimming removed 6 bases at V and 1 base at J, with 12 bases between. The chain's CDR3 is CASRSGPRNTEAFF. DNA for the CDR3: TGTGCCAGCAGATCCGGACCCAGGAACACTGAAGCTTTCTTT.

This rearrangement joins TRBV4-1 to TRBJ2-4; TRBD2 matches 9 bases. From germline, CDR1 is MGHRA and CDR2 YSYEKL. J was trimmed by 3 bases and V by 1 base; bases with no gene match: 10. This CDR3 has 18 residues. The CDR3 DNA sequence: TGCGCCAGCAGCCAAGGTGGAGTAGCGGGGGTTGTCAAAAACATTCAGTACTTC. Translating gives CASSQGGVAGVVKNIQYF.